Shown below are 27 T cell receptor beta chains from a single sample sequenced in a study of shared clonotypes between healthy human individuals. The method was immunoSEQ multiplex PCR; TCRdb's version includes in-frame clones alone and lacks a portion of them. The profile covers around 2.1 million clones, with about 94% appearing a single time and less than 0.15% taken by the ten largest. Sequencing used naive CD4+ T cells sorted from blood. Specified subset: CD45RA+ positively selected. These receptors were collected from a man younger than 35 in good health.

This clone was picked up one time. The chain employs TRBV5-4 and TRBJ2-3; the D is unclear. The germline CDR1 and CDR2 sequences are SGHNT and YYREEE (reference sequence). The CDR3 is 13 residues long. V was cut by 7 bases and J by 1 base, with 10 bases left in between. CDR3 DNA sequence: TGTGCCAGCCGTCCAGGACGCACAGATACGCAGTATTTT. It codes for CASRPGRTDTQYF.

J is TRBJ2-3 and V is TRBV27; D gene uncertain. The CDR3 has 14 residues. Looked up from germline, CDR1 is MNHEY and CDR2 is SMNVEV (reference sequence). Deletions cut 2 bases from V and 5 bases from J, with 11 bases between. The CDR3 loop reads CASSLGVSGDTQYF. Written as DNA, the CDR3 is TGTGCCAGCAGTTTAGGGGTTTCGGGAGATACGCAGTATTTT.

The chain recombines TRBV5-1 with TRBJ2-3; 11 bases are a match to TRBD2. With V trimmed by 0 bases and J by 1 base, 10 bases remained unmatched. Germline CDR1 is SGHRS and CDR2 is YFSETQ. The CDR3 spans 19 residues. The CDR3 coding sequence is TGCGCCAGCAGCTTGGGTCTAGCGGGAGGACCCGAACGCACAGATACGCAGTATTTT. This codes for CASSLGLAGGPERTDTQYF. The whole variable domain, filled in from reference TRBV5-1 and TRBJ2-3, reads KAGVTQTPRYLIKTRGQQVTLSCSPISGHRSVSWYQQTPGQGLQFLFEYFSETQRNKGNFPGRFSGRQFSNSRSEMNVSTLELGDSALYLCASSLGLAGGPERTDTQYFGPGTRLTVL.

The rearrangement uses TRBV6-5 and TRBJ2-3; TRBD2 aligns across 7 bases. Germline CDR1 MNHEY, CDR2 SVGAGI. The J segment lost 1 base and the V segment lost 8 bases, leaving 3 bases of the junction unmatched. The CDR3 totals 13 residues. This chain's CDR3 is CASARERTDTQYF. The CDR3 DNA follows: TGTGCCAGCGCGCGGGAGCGCACAGATACGCAGTATTTT.

The chain recombines TRBV5-5 with TRBJ2-5; D possibly corresponds to TRBD1 (6 bases). Trimming took off 2 bases at V and 3 bases at J, with 11 bases between the two ends. Germline V gives CDR1 SGHKS, CDR2 YYEKEE (reference sequence). This CDR3 is built from 14 residues. The CDR3 bases are TGTGCCAGCAGCTTTAGGGACACAGAAGAGACCCAGTACTTC. Its protein product is CASSFRDTEETQYF.

For the CDR3, the DNA is TGTGCCAGCAGCTTAGGGCTCCGGGGCTCCCTTTACTCTGGAAACACCATATATTTT. The encoded protein is CASSLGLRGSLYSGNTIYF. The chain combines TRBV11-2 with TRBJ1-3; TRBD1 is a possible D gene (5 bases). The CDR3 runs 19 residues. Trimming left V 1 base short and J 0 bases short, with 19 bases between. CDR1 SGHAT and CDR2 FQNNGV come from the germline V gene.

This clone appeared a single time. The chain uses TRBV5-8 and TRBJ2-5; possibly TRBD2 for D (5 bases). Deletions cut 0 bases from V and 3 bases from J, with 12 bases between. The length of the CDR3 is 15 residues. Per germline, CDR1 SGHTS and CDR2 YDEGEE. The CDR3 reads CASSLGGRRKETQYF. CDR3 bases: TGTGCCAGCAGCTTGGGGGGAAGGAGGAAAGAGACCCAGTACTTC.

Details on this clone: This same CDR3 is encoded by further DNA sequences in the sample. This chain connects TRBV6-1 to TRBJ2-5; a possible D gene is TRBD1 (5 bases). Trimming took 0 bases from V and 2 from J, leaving 10 bases between them. The CDR3 runs to 15 residues. Germline-derived CDR1 and CDR2 are MNHNS and SASEGT. The CDR3 bases are TGTGCCAGCAGTGAAGCTATAAGGGGTCAAGAGACCCAGTACTTC. Encoded protein: CASSEAIRGQETQYF.

CDR3 protein: CASSLALGDPNSPLHF. The CDR3, as DNA: TGTGCCAGCAGCTTGGCCTTAGGGGATCCCAATTCACCCCTCCACTTT. The chain employs TRBV5-6 and TRBJ1-6; D perhaps matches TRBD1 (5 bases). Germline V lookup: CDR1 SGHDT, CDR2 YYEEEE. CDR3 length: 16 residues. The germline V and J ends were trimmed by 0 bases and 7 bases, with 14 bases remaining between them.

The chain is built from TRBV5-1 and TRBJ2-1, with 10 nucleotides matching TRBD1. The CDR3 sequence is 17 residues long. Germline V CDR1 and CDR2: SGHRS, YFSETQ. The V gene end was trimmed by 1 base and the J gene end by 7 bases; junction bases not matched to a gene: 11. CDR3 in amino acids: CASSLWVGGQGGNEQFF. The CDR3 DNA sequence: TGCGCCAGCAGCTTGTGGGTTGGAGGACAGGGGGGAAATGAGCAGTTCTTC. The full variable domain, completed using reference TRBV5-1 and TRBJ2-1, is KAGVTQTPRYLIKTRGQQVTLSCSPISGHRSVSWYQQTPGQGLQFLFEYFSETQRNKGNFPGRFSGRQFSNSRSEMNVSTLELGDSALYLCASSLWVGGQGGNEQFFGPGTRLTVL.

The V gene is TRBV21-1, the J gene TRBJ2-7; TRBD1 reflects the table's D call only, with no check against the DNA. TRBV21-1 is recorded as a pseudogene. The CDR3 contains 18 residues. The CDR3 sequence is CASSKDWLRRQGIYEQYF. The CDR3 nucleotides are TGTGCCAGCAGCAAAGATTGGTTAAGGCGACAGGGGATCTACGAGCAGTACTTC.

The chain carries TRBV25-1 and TRBJ1-1; D is unclear. V was cut by 5 bases and J by 4 bases, with 11 bases left in between. CDR1 and CDR2 (germline): MGHDK, SYGVNS. This CDR3 comprises 13 residues. For the CDR3, the DNA is TGTGCCAGCAGTAGGGTATTTGGCACTGAAGCTTTCTTT. Encoded protein: CASSRVFGTEAFF. Based on the CDR3 plus reference TRBV25-1 and TRBJ1-1, the full variable domain is EADIYQTPRYLVIGTGKKITLECSQTMGHDKMYWYQQDPGMELHLIHYSYGVNSTEKGDLSSESTVSRIRTEHFPLTLESARPSHTSQYLCASSRVFGTEAFFGQGTRLTVV.

This chain links TRBV9 with TRBJ2-3, with TRBD1 identical over 8 bases. Trimming took 1 base from V and 3 from J; bases not matched to a gene: 4. CDR1 and CDR2 (germline): SGDLS, YYNGEE. The CDR3 runs 15 residues. CDR3 nucleotide sequence: TGTGCCAGCAGCGTACGACAGGGGAATACAGATACGCAGTATTTT. This translates into CASSVRQGNTDTQYF.

CDR3 bases: TGTGCCAGCAGCGTAGATCTGGCAGGGTCTGGAAACACCATATATTTT. Its translation: CASSVDLAGSGNTIYF. The chain employs TRBV9 and TRBJ1-3; D possibly corresponds to TRBD1 (5 bases). This CDR3 has 16 amino acids. CDR1 is SGDLS, CDR2 YYNGEE, per germline. V was clipped by 0 bases and J by 1 base, with 11 bases between them.

The chain uses TRBV7-9 and TRBJ2-3; TRBD1 aligns across 8 bases. Germline V lookup: CDR1 SEHNR, CDR2 FQNEAQ (reference sequence). The trim removed 3 bases at V and 4 bases at J, leaving 0 bases unmatched. The CDR3 totals 13 residues. CDR3 region: CASSLDRADTQYF. CDR3 DNA: TGTGCCAGCAGCTTGGACAGGGCAGATACGCAGTATTTT.

The gene calls are TRBV6-1 and TRBJ2-5, with TRBD2 matching over 10 bases. Germline values: CDR1 MNHNS, CDR2 SASEGT. After removal of 5 bases from V and 5 bases from J, the junction contained 5 bases not matched to a gene. The CDR3 contains 14 residues. CDR3 in amino acids: CASSSGGAMETQYF. The CDR3, as DNA: TGTGCCAGCAGTAGCGGGGGGGCGATGGAGACCCAGTACTTC.

CDR3 in amino acids: CASQMNTEAFF. CDR3 sequence (DNA): TGTGCCAGCCAAATGAACACTGAAGCTTTCTTT. V usage is TRBV28 and J usage is TRBJ1-1; D not certain. Germline loops: CDR1 MDHEN, CDR2 SYDVKM. This CDR3 has 11 amino acids. V was trimmed by 8 bases and J by 0 bases, leaving 4 bases between them.

V and J are TRBV18 and TRBJ2-1; no clear D gene. The germline gives CDR1 KGHSH, CDR2 LQKENI. The CDR3 spans 15 residues. V lost 0 bases, J lost 2 bases, and 8 bases lay in between. This CDR3 reads CASSPPNPAYNEQFF. DNA for the CDR3: TGTGCCAGCTCACCACCAAACCCTGCCTACAATGAGCAGTTCTTC.

This rearrangement joins TRBV18 to TRBJ2-7; the D is unclear. The CDR3 covers 13 residues. Trimming took off 2 bases at V and 0 bases at J, with 5 bases between the two ends. The V gene's germline CDR1 is KGHSH and CDR2 LQKENI. The CDR3 loop is CASSPARSYEQYF. CDR3 sequence (DNA): TGTGCCAGCTCACCAGCACGCTCCTACGAGCAGTACTTC.

The chain carries TRBV28 and TRBJ2-7; TRBD1 agrees at 10 bases. Germline values: CDR1 MDHEN, CDR2 SYDVKM. The trim removed 3 bases at V and 5 bases at J, leaving 4 bases unmatched. This CDR3 has 14 residues. CDR3 bases: TGTGCCAGCAGTTTGTGGGGGACAGGGGACGAGCAGTACTTC. It translates to CASSLWGTGDEQYF.

The chain uses TRBV9 and TRBJ2-3, with D hard to call. Germline assignment: CDR1 SGDLS and CDR2 YYNGEE. This CDR3 has 13 residues. V lost 0 bases to trimming and J lost 6 bases, with 8 bases between them. CDR3 residues: CASSVDRMDTQYF. CDR3 nucleotides: TGTGCCAGCAGCGTAGATCGAATGGATACGCAGTATTTT.

For this clone: Other DNA sequences of this sample code for an identical CDR3. This sequence joins TRBV29-1 and TRBJ2-7; perhaps TRBD1 as D (6 bases). V was cut by 4 bases and J by 2 bases, with 9 bases left in between. CDR1 is SQVTM and CDR2 is ANQGSEA in the germline V gene. This CDR3 region has 12 residues. The CDR3 here is CSVVRGTYEQYF. The CDR3 nucleotides are TGCAGCGTTGTCAGGGGTACCTACGAGCAGTACTTC.

The J gene is TRBJ2-7, the V gene TRBV30, with D possibly matching TRBD2 (6 bases). Germline CDR1 reads GTSNPN; CDR2 reads SVGIG (reference sequence). The CDR3 contains 14 residues. V was pared by 0 bases and J by 5 bases, with 14 bases between. CDR3 sequence reads: CAWSVGGAVNEQYF. The CDR3 nucleotides are TGTGCCTGGAGTGTGGGAGGAGCCGTAAACGAGCAGTACTTC.

The chain combines TRBV18 with TRBJ1-1; TRBD1 agrees at 8 bases. V was clipped by 5 bases and J by 4 bases; unmatched bases: 9. The CDR3 is 15 amino acids. Germline assignment: CDR1 KGHSH and CDR2 LQKENI. CDR3 protein: CASSANQGAATEAFF. The CDR3 DNA reads TGTGCCAGCTCAGCGAATCAGGGGGCTGCCACTGAAGCTTTCTTT.

The table lists this clone with a count of one. The chain couples TRBV7-9 to TRBJ1-4; possible D gene TRBD1, 6 bases. V was pared by 2 bases and J by 6 bases, with 10 bases between. The CDR3 has 14 residues. Germline lookup yields CDR1 SEHNR and CDR2 FQNEAQ (reference sequence). The CDR3 sequence: CASSLSKGDEKLFF. The CDR3 DNA reads TGTGCCAGCAGCTTAAGTAAGGGGGATGAAAAACTGTTTTTT.

This clone was picked up one time. V and J are TRBV11-3 and TRBJ2-1; maybe TRBD1 (6 bases). Germline V lookup: CDR1 SGHNT, CDR2 YENEEA. CDR3 length: 13 residues. Between the trimmed V and J ends, which lost 3 bases and 5 bases, there was a span of 8 bases. The CDR3 protein is CASSLGQNNEQFF. The CDR3 nucleotides are TGTGCCAGCAGCTTGGGACAAAACAATGAGCAGTTCTTC.

The chain recombines TRBV30 with TRBJ1-6; D not certain. Trimming stripped 2 bases from V and 6 bases from J, with 14 bases between. Germline V gene data show CDR1 as GTSNPN and CDR2 as SVGIG (reference sequence). CDR3 length equals 15 residues. Here the CDR3 reads CAWSNNLKLNSPLHF. The CDR3 region has the DNA TGTGCCTGGAGTAACAACCTGAAACTTAATTCACCCCTCCACTTT.